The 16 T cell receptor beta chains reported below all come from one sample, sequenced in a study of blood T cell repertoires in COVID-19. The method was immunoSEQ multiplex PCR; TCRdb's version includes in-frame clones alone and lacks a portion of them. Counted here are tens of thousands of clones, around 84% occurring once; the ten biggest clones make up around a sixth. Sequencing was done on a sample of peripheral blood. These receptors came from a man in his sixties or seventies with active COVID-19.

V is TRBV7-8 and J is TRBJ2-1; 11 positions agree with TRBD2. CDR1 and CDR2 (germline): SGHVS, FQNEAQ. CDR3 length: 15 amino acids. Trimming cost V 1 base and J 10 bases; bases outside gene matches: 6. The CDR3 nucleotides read TGTGCCAGCAGCTTAGTTAGCGGGAGGGCCGGGGAGCAGTTCTTC. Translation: CASSLVSGRAGEQFF. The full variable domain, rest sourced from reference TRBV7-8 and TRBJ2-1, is GAGVSQSPRYKVAKRGQDVALRCDPISGHVSLFWYQQALGQGPEFLTYFQNEAQLDKSGLPSDRFFAERPEGSVSTLKIQRTQQEDSAVYLCASSLVSGRAGEQFFGPGTRLTVL.

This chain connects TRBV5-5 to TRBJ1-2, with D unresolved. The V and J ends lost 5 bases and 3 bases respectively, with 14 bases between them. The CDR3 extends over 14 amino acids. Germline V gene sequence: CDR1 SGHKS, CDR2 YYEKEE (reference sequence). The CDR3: CASRADPGDYGYTF. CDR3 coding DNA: TGTGCCAGCAGGGCAGACCCGGGAGACTATGGCTACACCTTC.

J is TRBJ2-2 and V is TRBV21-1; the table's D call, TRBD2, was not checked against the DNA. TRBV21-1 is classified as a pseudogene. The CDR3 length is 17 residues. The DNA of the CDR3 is TGTGCCAGCAGCACTGTCCGACTAGCGGGTGACTCCGGGGAGCTGTTTTTT. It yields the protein CASSTVRLAGDSGELFF.

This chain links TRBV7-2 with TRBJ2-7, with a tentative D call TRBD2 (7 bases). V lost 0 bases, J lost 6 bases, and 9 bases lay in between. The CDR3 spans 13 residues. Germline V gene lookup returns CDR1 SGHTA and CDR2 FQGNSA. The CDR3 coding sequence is TGTGCCAGCAGCTTAGCGGGAGGGGGCGAGCAGTACTTC. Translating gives CASSLAGGGEQYF.

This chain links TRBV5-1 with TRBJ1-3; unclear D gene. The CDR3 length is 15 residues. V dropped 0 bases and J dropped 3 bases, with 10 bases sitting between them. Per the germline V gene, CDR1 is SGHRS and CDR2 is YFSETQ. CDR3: CASSLVGGNGNTIYF. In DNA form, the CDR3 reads TGCGCCAGCAGCTTGGTGGGCGGGAATGGAAACACCATATATTTT.

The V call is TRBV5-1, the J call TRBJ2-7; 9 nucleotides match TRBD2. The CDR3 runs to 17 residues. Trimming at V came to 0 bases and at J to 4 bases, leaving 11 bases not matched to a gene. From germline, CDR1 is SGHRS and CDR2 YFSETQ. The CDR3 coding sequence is TGCGCCAGCAGCTTGGTAATTAGCGGGAGCCCCGCGTACGAGCAGTACTTC. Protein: CASSLVISGSPAYEQYF.

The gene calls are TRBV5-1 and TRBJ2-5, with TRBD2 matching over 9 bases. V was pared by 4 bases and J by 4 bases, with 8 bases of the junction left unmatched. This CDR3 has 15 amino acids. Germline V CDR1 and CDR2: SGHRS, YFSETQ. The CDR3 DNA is TGCGCCAGCAGCGTAAACTTAGCGGGAGTAGAGACCCAGTACTTC. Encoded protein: CASSVNLAGVETQYF.

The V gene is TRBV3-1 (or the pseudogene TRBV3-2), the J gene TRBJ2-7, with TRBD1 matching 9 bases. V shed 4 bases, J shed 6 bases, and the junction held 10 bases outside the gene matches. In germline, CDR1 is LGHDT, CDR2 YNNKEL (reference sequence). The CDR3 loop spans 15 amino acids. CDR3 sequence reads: CASSRTGTGRPEQYF. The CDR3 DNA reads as TGTGCCAGCAGCCGAACCGGGACAGGGCGGCCCGAGCAGTACTTC.

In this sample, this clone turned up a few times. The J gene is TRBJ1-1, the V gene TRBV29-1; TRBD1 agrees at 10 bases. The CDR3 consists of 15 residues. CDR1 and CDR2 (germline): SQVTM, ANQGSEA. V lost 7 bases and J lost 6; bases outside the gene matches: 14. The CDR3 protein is CSAVGGTGVRAEAFF. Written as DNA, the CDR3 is TGCAGCGCTGTGGGCGGGACAGGGGTTCGCGCTGAAGCTTTCTTT.

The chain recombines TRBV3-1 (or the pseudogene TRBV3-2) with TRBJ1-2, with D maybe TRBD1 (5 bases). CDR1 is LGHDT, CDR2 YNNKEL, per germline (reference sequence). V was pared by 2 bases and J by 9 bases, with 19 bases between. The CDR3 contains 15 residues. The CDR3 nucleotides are TGTGCCAGCAGCCAAACCCATACAGGTGCCGTTAGCTACACCTTC. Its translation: CASSQTHTGAVSYTF.

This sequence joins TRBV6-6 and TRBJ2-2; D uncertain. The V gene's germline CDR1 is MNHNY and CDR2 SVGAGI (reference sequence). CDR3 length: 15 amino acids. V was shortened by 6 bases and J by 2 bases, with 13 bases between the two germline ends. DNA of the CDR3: TGTGCCAGCAGCCACCCGGGTCTTAACACCGGGGAGCTGTTTTTT. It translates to CASSHPGLNTGELFF.

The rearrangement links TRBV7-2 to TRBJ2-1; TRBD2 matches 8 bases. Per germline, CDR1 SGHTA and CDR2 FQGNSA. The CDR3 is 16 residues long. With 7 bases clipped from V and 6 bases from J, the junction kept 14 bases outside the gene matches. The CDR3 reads CASTPVAGLVINEQFF. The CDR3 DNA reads TGTGCCAGCACCCCAGTAGCGGGGTTAGTTATCAATGAGCAGTTCTTC.

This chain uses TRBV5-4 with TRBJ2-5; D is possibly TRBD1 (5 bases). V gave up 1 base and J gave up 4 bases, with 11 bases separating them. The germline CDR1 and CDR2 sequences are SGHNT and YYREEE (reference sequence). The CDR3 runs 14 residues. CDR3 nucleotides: TGTGCCAGCAGCTTGCAGGGCCTGGGAGAGACCCAGTACTTC. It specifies CASSLQGLGETQYF. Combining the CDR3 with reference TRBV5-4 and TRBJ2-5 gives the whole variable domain ETGVTQSPTHLIKTRGQQVTLRCSSQSGHNTVSWYQQALGQGPQFIFQYYREEENGRGNFPPRFSGLQFPNYSSELNVNALELDDSALYLCASSLQGLGETQYFGPGTRLLVL.

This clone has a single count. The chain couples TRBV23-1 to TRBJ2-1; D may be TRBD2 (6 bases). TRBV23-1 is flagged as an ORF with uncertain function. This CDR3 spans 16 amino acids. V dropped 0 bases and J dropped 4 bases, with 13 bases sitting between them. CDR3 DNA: TGCGCCAGCAGTCAATCGACGGGGGAGAGGTACAATGAGCAGTTCTTC. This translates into CASSQSTGERYNEQFF.

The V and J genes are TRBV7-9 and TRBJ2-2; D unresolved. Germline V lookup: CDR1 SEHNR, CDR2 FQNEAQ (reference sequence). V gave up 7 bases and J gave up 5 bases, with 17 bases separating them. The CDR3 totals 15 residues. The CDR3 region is CASTPPQVVTGELFF. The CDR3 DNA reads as TGTGCCAGCACCCCCCCCCAGGTAGTGACCGGGGAGCTGTTTTTT.

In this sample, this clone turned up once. CDR3 sequence reads: CASSQGQGREQYF. DNA for the CDR3: TGTGCCAGCAGCCAGGGACAGGGGCGGGAGCAGTACTTC. The rearrangement joins TRBV2 to TRBJ2-7, with 10 bases lining up with TRBD1. Germline lookup yields CDR1 SNHLY and CDR2 FYNNEI. The V gene end was trimmed by 6 bases and the J gene end by 7 bases; junction bases not matched to a gene: 6. This CDR3 comprises 13 residues.